The sequence of this TCR beta chain was determined in a study of CD4 T cells in relation to SARS-CoV-2 and coronaviruses. Overall study results and limits: Around 62% of donors had memory CD4+ clonotypes crossrecognizing SARS-CoV-2 and common cold coronavirus spike. Pre-pandemic and post-infection samples never came from the same donor. Memory recall responses, not primary responses primed in culture, are what the assay detects.

Germline trimming cut 4 bases from V and 0 bases from J; bases unmatched to any gene: 5. The CDR3 loop spans 16 amino acids. Germline V gene sequence: CDR1 SGHDN, CDR2 FVKESK. A note on this clone: Its antigen is unknown.

Repertoires were generated with immunoSEQ multiplex PCR, while TCRdb's copy carries only in-frame clones and drops some. The sample lists about 55,000 clones, around 86% occurring once. Before the COVID-19 pandemic, during about 2011-2019, CD4+ T cells were taken from unexposed donors. The genes are TRBV14 and TRBJ2-3; 9 positions match TRBD1. This receptor was obtained from a human donor in good health. The sequencing input was memory CD4+ T cells from PBMCs. The CDR3 sequence: CASSLQTGGSTDTQYF. As DNA, the CDR3 is TGTGCCAGCAGCCTTCAGACAGGGGGAAGCACAGATACGCAGTATTTT.